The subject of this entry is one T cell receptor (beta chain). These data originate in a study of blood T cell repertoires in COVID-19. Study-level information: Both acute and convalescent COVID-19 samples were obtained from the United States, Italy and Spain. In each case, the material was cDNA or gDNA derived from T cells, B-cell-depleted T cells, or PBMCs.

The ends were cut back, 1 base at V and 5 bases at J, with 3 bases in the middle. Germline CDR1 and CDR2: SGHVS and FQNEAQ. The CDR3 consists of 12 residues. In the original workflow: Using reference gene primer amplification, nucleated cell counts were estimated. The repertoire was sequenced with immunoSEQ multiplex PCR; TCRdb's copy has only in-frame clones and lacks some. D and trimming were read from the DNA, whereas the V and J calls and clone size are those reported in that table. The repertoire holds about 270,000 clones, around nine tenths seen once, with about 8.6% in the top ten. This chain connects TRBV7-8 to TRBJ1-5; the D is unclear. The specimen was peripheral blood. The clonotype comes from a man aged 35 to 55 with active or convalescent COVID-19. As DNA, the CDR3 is TGTGCCAGCAGCTTAGTCGATCAGCCCCAGCATTTT. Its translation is CASSLVDQPQHF.